The 25 T cell receptor beta chains reported below all come from one sample, sequenced in a study of T cell responses to AZD1222 COVID-19 vaccine. Method: immunoSEQ multiplex PCR; TCRdb's copy keeps in-frame clones and lacks some. The sample carries around 150,000 clones, 90% recorded once. Sequencing used peripheral blood, obtained 28 days after the second AZD1222 dose. The receptor source for this set is an adult who received the AZD1222 COVID-19 vaccine.

The chain is built from TRBV3-1 (or the pseudogene TRBV3-2) and TRBJ1-2; weak D call: TRBD1 (6 bases). This CDR3 has 16 amino acids. Between the trimmed V and J ends, which lost 4 bases and 3 bases, there was a span of 18 bases. CDR1 is LGHDT, CDR2 YNNKEL, per germline (reference sequence). In DNA, the CDR3 is TGTGCCAGCAGCCCATTGGACAGTCAAGACGACTATGGCTACACCTTC. Translation: CASSPLDSQDDYGYTF.

The rearrangement links TRBV15 to TRBJ2-1; TRBD1 matches at 8 bases. V lost 0 bases to trimming and J lost 14 bases; unmatched junction nucleotides: 12. The V gene's germline CDR1 is LNHNV and CDR2 YYDKDF (reference sequence). The CDR3 covers 15 residues. The CDR3 DNA is TGTGCCACCAGCAGAGATAGGGGAGGACAGGGTAGCAAGTTCTTC. Protein: CATSRDRGGQGSKFF.

V and J are TRBV4-3 and TRBJ2-3; D is perhaps TRBD1 (6 bases). This CDR3 contains 15 residues. V shed 0 bases and J shed 4 bases, with 11 bases lying between them. Germline loops: CDR1 LGHNA, CDR2 YSLEER. The CDR3 DNA reads as TGCGCCAGCAGCCAAGAATACAGGGCGGCAGATACGCAGTATTTT. Translated: CASSQEYRAADTQYF.

The genes are TRBV28 and TRBJ1-2; D is possibly TRBD1 (5 bases). Germline V CDR1 and CDR2: MDHEN, SYDVKM. V shed 9 bases and J shed 4 bases, with 21 bases lying between them. The CDR3 totals 15 residues. CDR3 sequence reads: CASHGGGVFSYGYTF. CDR3 DNA: TGTGCCAGTCATGGGGGGGGTGTGTTCTCCTATGGCTACACCTTC.

The gene calls are TRBV2 and TRBJ2-1; the D gene is possibly TRBD2 (6 bases). This CDR3 is built from 12 residues. The germline CDR1 and CDR2 sequences are SNHLY and FYNNEI. The V end was cut by 7 bases, the J end by 7 bases, with 11 bases between. CDR3 in DNA: TGTGCCAGCATAGTTCGGGAGAATGAGCAGTTCTTC. This gives the protein CASIVRENEQFF.

This chain joins TRBV11-2 and TRBJ1-2; D remains unclear. The ends were cut back, 1 base at V and 4 bases at J, with 4 bases in the middle. This CDR3 comprises 12 residues. Germline-derived CDR1 and CDR2 are SGHAT and FQNNGV. CDR3 coding DNA: TGTGCCAGCAGCTTAGGTGCCTATGGCTACACCTTC. Encoded protein: CASSLGAYGYTF.

The chain employs TRBV28 and TRBJ1-5; D is perhaps TRBD1 (6 bases). V gave up 6 bases and J gave up 5 bases, with 20 bases separating them. Germline assignment: CDR1 MDHEN and CDR2 SYDVKM. The CDR3 extends over 16 amino acids. CDR3 bases: TGTGCCAGCAGACTCGACAGGACCCTGTTTTATCAGCCCCAGCATTTT. This encodes CASRLDRTLFYQPQHF.

In this sample, this clone turned up once. The V gene is TRBV7-3, the J gene TRBJ2-3, with D possibly being TRBD2 (5 bases). V was trimmed by 0 bases and J by 1 base, leaving 5 bases between them. CDR3 length equals 14 residues. Germline V CDR1 and CDR2: SGHTA, FQGTGA. CDR3 DNA sequence: TGTGCCAGCAGCTTAACCGGGGGCACAGATACGCAGTATTTT. Translating it yields CASSLTGGTDTQYF.

This clone came up once. The chain combines TRBV10-3 with TRBJ1-1, with 8 bases identical to TRBD1. CDR1 ENHRY and CDR2 SYGVKD come from the germline V gene. This CDR3 has 13 residues. The V gene end was trimmed by 7 bases and the J gene end by 5 bases; junction bases not matched to a gene: 6. This CDR3 reads CAITQGERTEAFF. DNA for the CDR3: TGTGCCATCACACAGGGGGAAAGAACTGAAGCTTTCTTT.

The chain couples TRBV10-3 to TRBJ1-6; TRBD1 agrees at 7 bases. The CDR3 has 14 amino acids. Trimming cost V 6 bases and J 6 bases; bases outside gene matches: 5. Germline V gene sequence: CDR1 ENHRY, CDR2 SYGVKD. The CDR3 loop reads CAISGQETNSPLHF. CDR3 sequence (DNA): TGTGCCATCAGCGGACAGGAGACTAATTCACCCCTCCACTTT.

The CDR3 spells CASSPGPSSYNEQFF. DNA for the CDR3: TGTGCCAGCAGCCCTGGGCCAAGCTCCTACAATGAGCAGTTCTTC. The chain has TRBV7-2 and TRBJ2-1; D gene ambiguous. Per the germline V gene, CDR1 is SGHTA and CDR2 is FQGNSA. V lost 5 bases and J lost 0, with 11 bases in between. The length of the CDR3 is 15 residues.

This clone is a singleton in its sample. The rearrangement uses TRBV7-9 and TRBJ1-4, with 8 bases identical to TRBD1. V shed 5 bases and J 5 bases; nucleotides not matched to a gene: 7. The germline CDR1 and CDR2 sequences are SEHNR and FQNEAQ (reference sequence). The CDR3 sequence is 15 residues long. The CDR3 DNA follows: TGTGCCAGCAGCATAGGACAGGGTGGAAATGAAAAACTGTTTTTT. It translates to CASSIGQGGNEKLFF.

This clone was counted once. The V call is TRBV10-3, the J call TRBJ2-2; 9 bases agree with TRBD2. Germline assignment: CDR1 ENHRY and CDR2 SYGVKD. V shed 5 bases and J 6 bases; nucleotides not matched to a gene: 7. This CDR3 is built from 15 residues. CDR3 DNA sequence: TGTGCCATCAGTATTAGCGGGGGAAGAGCCGGGGAGCTGTTTTTT. This translates into CAISISGGRAGELFF.

CDR3 bases: TGTGCCAGTAGTCTCCGGGACAGGGATGGTAGCAATCAGCCCCAGCATTTT. Protein sequence: CASSLRDRDGSNQPQHF. The chain couples TRBV19 to TRBJ1-5, with 9 bases identical to TRBD1. Per the germline V gene, CDR1 is LNHDA and CDR2 is SQIVND (reference sequence). V lost 5 bases and J lost 0; bases outside the gene matches: 8. The length of the CDR3 is 17 residues.

The chain employs TRBV6-2 or TRBV6-3 and TRBJ1-5; D unclear. CDR1 and CDR2 (germline): MNHEY, SVGEGT. This CDR3 contains 17 residues. The V and J ends lost 0 bases and 0 bases respectively, with 12 bases between them. CDR3 nucleotide sequence: TGTGCCAGCAGTTACTCGATTGCCGGGGATAGCAATCAGCCCCAGCATTTT. This codes for CASSYSIAGDSNQPQHF.

V is TRBV7-2 and J is TRBJ1-1; no reliable D call. CDR3 size: 13 residues. Trimming removed 2 bases from V and 1 base from J, with 5 bases in between. Germline loops: CDR1 SGHTA, CDR2 FQGNSA. The CDR3 is CASSLSGNTEAFF. The CDR3, as DNA: TGTGCCAGCAGCTTATCCGGGAACACTGAAGCTTTCTTT.

The rearrangement uses TRBV9 and TRBJ1-2, with TRBD1 matching 8 bases. CDR1 SGDLS and CDR2 YYNGEE come from the germline V gene. The trim removed 1 base at V and 4 bases at J, leaving 9 bases unmatched. The CDR3 loop spans 16 amino acids. The CDR3 DNA reads TGTGCCAGCAGCGTATCAGTGGACAGGGACTCCTATGGCTACACCTTC. As protein: CASSVSVDRDSYGYTF.

The chain uses TRBV20-1 and TRBJ1-4; tentatively, D is TRBD1 (5 bases). CDR3 length: 11 residues. Germline loops: CDR1 DFQATT, CDR2 SNEGSKA (reference sequence). V lost 8 bases and J lost 5, with 9 bases in between. Here the CDR3 reads CSTKGNEKLFF. DNA for the CDR3: TGCAGTACAAAGGGGAATGAAAAACTGTTTTTT.

This rearrangement joins TRBV28 to TRBJ2-7; 8 nucleotides agree with TRBD2. V lost 8 bases, J lost 2 bases, and 8 bases stayed unmatched. CDR1 and CDR2 (germline): MDHEN, SYDVKM. The CDR3 has 14 amino acids. CDR3 DNA: TGTGCCAGCTTCCCGGGGGGGAACCCCTACGAGCAGTACTTC. This sequence encodes CASFPGGNPYEQYF.

The chain recombines TRBV3-1 (or the pseudogene TRBV3-2) with TRBJ1-2, with 7 bases fitting TRBD1. V was pared by 0 bases and J by 2 bases, with 9 bases of the junction left unmatched. CDR1 is LGHDT, CDR2 YNNKEL, per germline (reference sequence). The CDR3 is 17 amino acids. The CDR3 DNA is TGTGCCAGCAGCCAAGATGGGAAGGGGGCCGGCAACTATGGCTACACCTTC. Its protein product is CASSQDGKGAGNYGYTF.

The CDR3 spells CASSPTQVQNQPQHF. CDR3 nucleotides: TGTGCCAGCTCACCGACGCAGGTCCAGAATCAGCCCCAGCATTTT. The gene calls are TRBV18 and TRBJ1-5, with no clear D. This CDR3 has 15 amino acids. Germline V gives CDR1 KGHSH, CDR2 LQKENI. V lost 3 bases to trimming and J lost 4 bases, with 13 bases between them. Using reference TRBV18 and TRBJ1-5 for the parts outside the CDR3, the full variable domain is NAGVMQNPRHLVRRRGQEARLRCSPMKGHSHVYWYRQLPEEGLKFMVYLQKENIIDESGMPKERFSAEFPKEGPSILRIQQVVRGDSAAYFCASSPTQVQNQPQHFGDGTRLSIL.

The J gene is TRBJ2-5, the V gene TRBV20-1, with 9 bases aligning to TRBD2. Trimming cost V 3 bases and J 4 bases; bases outside gene matches: 6. CDR3 length: 14 residues. Per the germline V gene, CDR1 is DFQATT and CDR2 is SNEGSKA (reference sequence). The CDR3 sequence is CSASASGMRETQYF. CDR3 coding DNA: TGCAGTGCTAGTGCTAGCGGGATGCGAGAGACCCAGTACTTC.

This clone was seen a single time. The chain uses TRBV5-6 and TRBJ1-2, with D maybe TRBD1 (5 bases). Germline V gene lookup returns CDR1 SGHDT and CDR2 YYEEEE. The V gene lost 1 base and the J gene lost 5 bases, with 15 bases spanning the gap. CDR3 length: 15 amino acids. DNA of the CDR3: TGTGCCAGCAGCTTGATAGAGGGGCCTGTTTATGGCTACACCTTC. Its protein product is CASSLIEGPVYGYTF.

The chain has TRBV9 and TRBJ2-3; 8 bases are a match to TRBD1. The CDR3 consists of 15 residues. CDR1 is SGDLS, CDR2 YYNGEE, per germline. V gave up 0 bases and J gave up 7 bases; unmatched junction bases: 7. CDR3 residues: CASSVAGTGLNTQYF. Written as DNA, the CDR3 is TGTGCCAGCAGCGTAGCCGGGACAGGTTTAAATACGCAGTATTTT.

In its sample, this clone was seen once. This chain connects TRBV10-3 to TRBJ2-4; the match to TRBD2 covers 7 bases. Trimming at V came to 0 bases and at J to 7 bases, leaving 12 bases not matched to a gene. Germline CDR1 and CDR2: ENHRY and SYGVKD. The CDR3 runs to 17 residues. CDR3 in DNA: TGTGCCATCAGTGAGTCGGGCTTTAAGAAGGGAGGGAACATTCAGTACTTC. Residues: CAISESGFKKGGNIQYF.